The 27 T cell receptor beta chains below were found in one sample sequenced in a study of radiotherapy plus CTLA-4 blockade in lung cancer. Assay used: immunoSEQ multiplex PCR; TCRdb lists only in-frame clones, some missing. The table lists about 84,000 clones, 72% of them singletons. The input for sequencing was peripheral blood, taken from a patient treated with radiotherapy plus ipilimumab. All receptors derive from a human donor with non-small cell lung cancer that progressed on radiotherapy plus ipilimumab.

The chain combines TRBV7-2 with TRBJ1-4, with 9 bases that match TRBD1. V trimming: 4 bases; J trimming: 7 bases; junction bases outside the gene matches: 13. The CDR3 length is 17 residues. Germline V gene lookup returns CDR1 SGHTA and CDR2 FQGNSA. The DNA of the CDR3 is TGTGCCAGCAGCTCATACCAGAGACAGGGGGGAAGTGAAAAACTGTTTTTT. Translating it yields CASSSYQRQGGSEKLFF.

The V call is TRBV5-1, the J call TRBJ2-2; D is perhaps TRBD1 or TRBD2 (5 bases each). The CDR3 spans 17 residues. CDR1 is SGHRS, CDR2 YFSETQ, per germline. Trimming left V 6 bases short and J 2 bases short, with 20 bases between. CDR3 sequence: CASTRGTGSRNTGELFF. In DNA form, the CDR3 reads TGCGCCAGCACCCGAGGGACGGGGTCAAGAAACACCGGGGAGCTGTTTTTT.

Here the CDR3 reads CASSQDWVDGENIQYF. The CDR3 bases are TGTGCCAGCAGCCAAGATTGGGTCGACGGGGAAAACATTCAGTACTTC. The chain combines TRBV4-2 with TRBJ2-4; D is perhaps TRBD2 (5 bases). The V gene lost 0 bases and the J gene lost 5 bases, with 14 bases spanning the gap. Germline V gives CDR1 LGHNA, CDR2 YNFKEQ. This CDR3 is 16 amino acids long.

CDR3 nucleotide sequence: TGTGCCAGCAGCGGGGTCGGGGGGCCGATCGTCGGAGCTTTCTTT. This codes for CASSGVGGPIVGAFF. This sequence joins TRBV11-2 and TRBJ1-1; a possible D gene is TRBD1 (6 bases). The CDR3 sequence is 15 residues long. V lost 5 bases to trimming and J lost 10 bases, with 23 bases between them. Germline CDR1 and CDR2: SGHAT and FQNNGV.

The chain has TRBV27 and TRBJ2-3; D call uncertain. Trimming took 6 bases from V and 0 from J, leaving 7 bases between them. This CDR3 has 13 residues. Germline V gives CDR1 MNHEY, CDR2 SMNVEV (reference sequence). CDR3 in amino acids: CASRLQSTDTQYF. The DNA for the CDR3 is TGTGCCAGCAGGCTCCAAAGCACAGATACGCAGTATTTT.

CDR3 sequence reads: CASSYGLAGEQFF. CDR3 in DNA: TGCGCCAGCAGCTACGGACTAGCAGGGGAGCAGTTCTTC. The chain combines TRBV5-1 with TRBJ2-1, with 8 bases lining up with TRBD2. Germline assignment: CDR1 SGHRS and CDR2 YFSETQ. The CDR3 is made up of 13 amino acids. V trimming: 3 bases; J trimming: 10 bases; junction bases outside the gene matches: 6.

The CDR3 nucleotides read TGCGCCAGCAACATCCGAGGGGGGGAAGAGACCCAGTACTTC. This codes for CASNIRGGEETQYF. The chain uses TRBV5-1 and TRBJ2-5, with a possible D match to TRBD2 (7 bases). Trimming removed 6 bases at V and 3 bases at J, with 15 bases between. Germline loops: CDR1 SGHRS, CDR2 YFSETQ. This CDR3 has 14 amino acids.

This clone has more than one count but fewer than ten. This rearrangement joins TRBV27 to TRBJ1-2, with a possible D match to TRBD1 (6 bases). Germline loops: CDR1 MNHEY, CDR2 SMNVEV (reference sequence). This CDR3 has 13 amino acids. V dropped 5 bases and J dropped 4 bases, with 11 bases sitting between them. The CDR3: CASSVGGSYGYTF. The CDR3 DNA follows: TGTGCCAGCAGTGTAGGGGGGAGCTATGGCTACACCTTC.

The V call is TRBV5-1, the J call TRBJ2-3; TRBD2 agrees at 8 bases. The CDR3 is 16 amino acids. Germline V gene data show CDR1 as SGHRS and CDR2 as YFSETQ. V lost 3 bases and J lost 9; bases outside the gene matches: 15. The CDR3 reads CASSSTVLGTSLTQYF. CDR3 nucleotide sequence: TGCGCCAGCAGCTCTACTGTCCTCGGGACTAGTCTAACGCAGTATTTT.

The chain joins TRBV19 to TRBJ1-2; the match to TRBD1 covers 7 bases. Germline CDR1 LNHDA, CDR2 SQIVND (reference sequence). The trim removed 4 bases at V and 6 bases at J, leaving 8 bases unmatched. The CDR3 covers 14 residues. CDR3 bases: TGTGCCAGTAGTAAAGAAAGGGGGCAAGATGGCTACACCTTC. This codes for CASSKERGQDGYTF. The full variable domain, its missing parts supplied by reference TRBV19 and TRBJ1-2, is DGGITQSPKYLFRKEGQNVTLSCEQNLNHDAMYWYRQDPGQGLRLIYYSQIVNDFQKGDIAEGYSVSREKKESFPLTVTSAQKNPTAFYLCASSKERGQDGYTFGSGTRLTVV.

The count of this clone is one. The chain employs TRBV2 and TRBJ1-6, with 8 bases identical to TRBD1. This CDR3 spans 16 amino acids. CDR1 and CDR2 from the germline V gene are SNHLY and FYNNEI. J was trimmed by 6 bases and V by 7 bases; bases with no gene match: 11. CDR3 amino acids: CASTKDRAMGNSPLHF. CDR3 in DNA: TGTGCCAGCACCAAGGACAGGGCAATGGGTAATTCACCCCTCCACTTT.

This clone has more than one count but fewer than ten. The rearrangement joins TRBV27 to TRBJ1-5; D gene unclear. V was pared by 4 bases and J by 2 bases, with 15 bases between. The CDR3 extends over 16 amino acids. CDR1 is MNHEY, CDR2 SMNVEV, per germline (reference sequence). CDR3 bases: TGTGCCAGCAGTTCAATGACCCTCCTTGGCAATCAGCCCCAGCATTTT. Its protein product is CASSSMTLLGNQPQHF.

The chain couples TRBV7-9 to TRBJ2-3, with 7 bases fitting TRBD1. The CDR3 is 16 residues long. CDR1 SEHNR and CDR2 FQNEAQ come from the germline V gene (reference sequence). The J segment lost 2 bases and the V segment lost 4 bases, leaving 9 bases of the junction unmatched. Written as DNA, the CDR3 is TGTGCCAGCAGCTCGGGACAGAATGAGTTCACAGATACGCAGTATTTT. Its translation: CASSSGQNEFTDTQYF. Combining the CDR3 with reference TRBV7-9 and TRBJ2-3 gives the whole variable domain DTGVSQNPRHKITKRGQNVTFRCDPISEHNRLYWYRQTLGQGPEFLTYFQNEAQLEKSRLLSDRFSAERPKGSFSTLEIQRTEQGDSAMYLCASSSGQNEFTDTQYFGPGTRLTVL.

V and J are TRBV7-8 and TRBJ2-5; TRBD2 matches at 13 bases. J lost 3 bases, V lost 5 bases, and 3 bases had no gene match. CDR1 is SGHVS, CDR2 FQNEAQ, per germline. The CDR3 extends over 15 amino acids. CDR3 coding DNA: TGTGCCAGCAGCATGGGACTAGCGGGGAAAGAGACCCAGTACTTC. Protein product: CASSMGLAGKETQYF.

This clone was picked up a small number of times. The CDR3 region has the DNA TGTGCCAGCAGCTCCCGTCCGGGCAATGAGCAGTTCTTC. This sequence encodes CASSSRPGNEQFF. The chain is built from TRBV9 and TRBJ2-1, with no clear D. V was cut by 4 bases and J by 6 bases, with 11 bases left in between. The CDR3 consists of 13 residues. CDR1 is SGDLS, CDR2 YYNGEE, per germline.

The gene calls are TRBV19 and TRBJ2-2, with D maybe TRBD1 (7 bases). CDR1 LNHDA and CDR2 SQIVND come from the germline V gene (reference sequence). This CDR3 comprises 16 residues. Trimming took 3 bases from V and 4 from J, leaving 15 bases between them. The CDR3 sequence is CASSISAGGITGELFF. CDR3 coding DNA: TGTGCCAGTAGTATCTCGGCAGGGGGGATCACCGGGGAGCTGTTTTTT. The complete variable domain, with remaining parts taken from reference TRBV19 and TRBJ2-2, reads DGGITQSPKYLFRKEGQNVTLSCEQNLNHDAMYWYRQDPGQGLRLIYYSQIVNDFQKGDIAEGYSVSREKKESFPLTVTSAQKNPTAFYLCASSISAGGITGELFFGEGSRLTVL.

This clone was seen a handful of times. V is TRBV28 and J is TRBJ1-5, with 8 nucleotides matching TRBD1. Germline V CDR1 and CDR2: MDHEN, SYDVKM. Trimming took 3 bases from V and 2 from J; bases not matched to a gene: 3. The CDR3 totals 15 residues. Written as DNA, the CDR3 is TGTGCCAGCAGTTTGGAGGGACAGGGCAATCAGCCCCAGCATTTT. It translates to CASSLEGQGNQPQHF.

J is TRBJ2-1 and V is TRBV9, with D possibly being TRBD2 (6 bases). The CDR3 spans 16 residues. V was trimmed by 1 base and J by 2 bases, leaving 13 bases between them. Germline CDR1 reads SGDLS; CDR2 reads YYNGEE. CDR3 in amino acids: CASSVQVAAPYNEQFF. For the CDR3, the DNA is TGTGCCAGCAGCGTACAGGTAGCGGCGCCCTACAATGAGCAGTTCTTC.

This sequence joins TRBV5-1 and TRBJ1-1; D may be TRBD1 (5 bases). The germline gives CDR1 SGHRS, CDR2 YFSETQ. V was clipped by 9 bases and J by 3 bases, with 15 bases between them. CDR3 length: 13 amino acids. The CDR3 protein is CATSGGTDTEAFF. For the CDR3, the DNA is TGCGCCACATCTGGGGGAACGGACACTGAAGCTTTCTTT. Drawing the rest from reference TRBV5-1 and TRBJ1-1, the complete variable domain is KAGVTQTPRYLIKTRGQQVTLSCSPISGHRSVSWYQQTPGQGLQFLFEYFSETQRNKGNFPGRFSGRQFSNSRSEMNVSTLELGDSALYLCATSGGTDTEAFFGQGTRLTVV.

The rearrangement uses TRBV7-9 and TRBJ1-5; TRBD1 might be the D (6 bases). Germline lookup yields CDR1 SEHNR and CDR2 FQNEAQ (reference sequence). This CDR3 is built from 15 residues. Trimming shortened V by 4 bases and J by 1 base, and 11 bases separated the two germline ends. CDR3 nucleotide sequence: TGTGCCAGCAGCTCCGGGGGCTTGAGCAATCAGCCCCAGCATTTT. Residues: CASSSGGLSNQPQHF.

This clone showed up just a few times. The V and J genes are TRBV6-6 and TRBJ1-4; no definite D call. There are 11 residues in the CDR3. Germline-derived CDR1 and CDR2 are MNHNY and SVGAGI (reference sequence). CDR3: CAGGELSKLFF. Written as DNA, the CDR3 is TGTGCTGGCGGGGAGCTCTCGAAACTGTTTTTT.

This sequence joins TRBV29-1 and TRBJ2-1; 9 nucleotides agree with TRBD2. Looked up from germline, CDR1 is SQVTM and CDR2 is ANQGSEA. The CDR3 contains 13 residues. With V trimmed by 6 bases and J by 7 bases, 7 bases remained unmatched. CDR3 protein: CSVQSGGPNEQFF. In DNA form, the CDR3 reads TGCAGCGTCCAGAGCGGGGGGCCTAATGAGCAGTTCTTC.

The V call is TRBV9, the J call TRBJ2-3, with a possible D match to TRBD2 (6 bases). This CDR3 region has 16 residues. Between the trimmed V and J ends, which lost 3 bases and 3 bases, there was a span of 17 bases. Germline assignment: CDR1 SGDLS and CDR2 YYNGEE. The CDR3 bases are TGTGCCAGCAGCGGGACCCGGGACTTGGAAACAGATACGCAGTATTTT. Translated: CASSGTRDLETDTQYF.

This chain uses TRBV7-3 with TRBJ2-3, with D tentatively TRBD2 (6 bases). This CDR3 spans 15 amino acids. V was clipped by 5 bases and J by 6 bases, with 18 bases between them. Germline V gene sequence: CDR1 SGHTA, CDR2 FQGTGA. CDR3 loop: CASSRSRDGGDTQYF. The CDR3 bases are TGTGCCAGCAGCCGCTCGAGGGACGGAGGGGATACGCAGTATTTT. Filled out from reference TRBV7-3 and TRBJ2-3, the complete variable domain reads GAGVSQTPSNKVTEKGKYVELRCDPISGHTALYWYRQSLGQGPEFLIYFQGTGAADDSGLPNDRFFAVRPEGSVSTLKIQRTERGDSAVYLCASSRSRDGGDTQYFGPGTRLTVL.

The table lists this clone with a count of one. For the CDR3, the DNA is TGCGCCAGCAGCTTGGCTCTAGCGGGAGCGGATACGCAGTATTTT. Amino acid sequence: CASSLALAGADTQYF. The rearrangement uses TRBV5-1 and TRBJ2-3; the match to TRBD2 covers 10 bases. The CDR3 covers 15 residues. V lost 0 bases and J lost 6; bases outside the gene matches: 4. CDR1 is SGHRS, CDR2 YFSETQ, per germline. Complete variable domain (other parts from reference TRBV5-1 and TRBJ2-3): KAGVTQTPRYLIKTRGQQVTLSCSPISGHRSVSWYQQTPGQGLQFLFEYFSETQRNKGNFPGRFSGRQFSNSRSEMNVSTLELGDSALYLCASSLALAGADTQYFGPGTRLTVL.

A note on this clone: This sample includes further DNA sequences coding for the same CDR3. The V gene is TRBV28, the J gene TRBJ2-7, with 7 positions matching TRBD1. Germline values: CDR1 MDHEN, CDR2 SYDVKM. The CDR3 consists of 14 residues. With 6 bases clipped from V and 0 bases from J, the junction kept 5 bases outside the gene matches. This CDR3 reads CASRRTGSSYEQYF. In DNA form, the CDR3 reads TGTGCCAGCAGGCGGACAGGCAGCTCCTACGAGCAGTACTTC.

This clone came up a few times. The chain joins TRBV10-2 to TRBJ2-7; D could derive from TRBD1 or TRBD2 (5 bases each). CDR1 and CDR2 from the germline V gene are WSHSY and SAAADI. This CDR3 is built from 12 residues. Trimming removed 5 bases from V and 10 bases from J, with 15 bases in between. CDR3 coding DNA: TGCGCCAGCAGTACCTTAGGGACCCCCCAGTACTTC. Its protein is CASSTLGTPQYF.